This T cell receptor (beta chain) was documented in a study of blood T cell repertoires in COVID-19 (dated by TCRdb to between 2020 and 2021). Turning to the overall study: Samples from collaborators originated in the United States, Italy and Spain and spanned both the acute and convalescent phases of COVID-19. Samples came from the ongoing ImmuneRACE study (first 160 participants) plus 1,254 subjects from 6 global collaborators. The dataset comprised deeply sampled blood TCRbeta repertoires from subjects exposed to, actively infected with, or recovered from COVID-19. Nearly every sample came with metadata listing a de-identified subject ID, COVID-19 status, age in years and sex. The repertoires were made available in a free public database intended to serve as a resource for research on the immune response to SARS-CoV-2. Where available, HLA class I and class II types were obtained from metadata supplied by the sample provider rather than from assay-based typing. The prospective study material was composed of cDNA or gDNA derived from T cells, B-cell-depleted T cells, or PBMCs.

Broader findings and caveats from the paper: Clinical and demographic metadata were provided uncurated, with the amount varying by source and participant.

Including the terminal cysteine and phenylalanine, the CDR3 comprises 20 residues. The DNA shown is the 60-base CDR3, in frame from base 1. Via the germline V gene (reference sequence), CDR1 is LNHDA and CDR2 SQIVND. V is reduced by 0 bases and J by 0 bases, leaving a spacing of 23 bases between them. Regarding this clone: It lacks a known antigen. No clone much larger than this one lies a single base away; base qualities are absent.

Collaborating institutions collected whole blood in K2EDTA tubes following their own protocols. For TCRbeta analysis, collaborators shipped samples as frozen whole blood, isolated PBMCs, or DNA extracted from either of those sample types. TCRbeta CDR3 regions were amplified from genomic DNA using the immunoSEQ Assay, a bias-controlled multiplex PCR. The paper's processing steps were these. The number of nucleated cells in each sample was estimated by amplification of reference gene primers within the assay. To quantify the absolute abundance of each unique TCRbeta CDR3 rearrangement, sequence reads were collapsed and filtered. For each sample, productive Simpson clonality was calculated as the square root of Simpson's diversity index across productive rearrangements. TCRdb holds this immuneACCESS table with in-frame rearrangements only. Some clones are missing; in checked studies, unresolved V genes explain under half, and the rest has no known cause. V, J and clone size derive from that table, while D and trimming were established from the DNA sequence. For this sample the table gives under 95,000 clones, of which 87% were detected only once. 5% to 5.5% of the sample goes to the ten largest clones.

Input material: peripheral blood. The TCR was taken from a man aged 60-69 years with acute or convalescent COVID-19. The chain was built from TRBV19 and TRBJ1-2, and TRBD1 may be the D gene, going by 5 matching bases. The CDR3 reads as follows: CASSIDLDTRSWLANYGYTF. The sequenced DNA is TGTGCCAGTAGTATAGATCTGGACACCCGAAGTTGGCTCGCTAACTATGGCTACACCTTC.